Described below is a single T cell receptor (beta chain) sequence and its context. These data are taken from a study of blood T cell repertoires in COVID-19. Germline CDR1 SNHLY, CDR2 FYNNEI. The CDR3 has 13 residues. The V gene end was trimmed by 4 bases and the J gene end by 5 bases; junction bases not matched to a gene: 4. Repertoires were generated with immunoSEQ multiplex PCR, while TCRdb's copy carries only in-frame clones and drops some. The sample yields 30,000 to 40,000 clones, around 86% seen once. Sequencing was done on a sample of peripheral blood. V is TRBV2 and J is TRBJ1-1, with TRBD1 matching 7 bases. This TCR was sampled from an older woman with active COVID-19. CDR3 region: CASSGTQGTEAFF. CDR3 sequence (DNA): TGTGCCAGCAGTGGAACACAGGGGACTGAAGCTTTCTTT.